A selection of T cell receptor beta chains follows, all from one sample in a study of T cell responses to AZD1222 COVID-19 vaccine. Sequencing was performed with immunoSEQ multiplex PCR; in TCRdb, only in-frame clones are kept and a portion is missing. The sample lists around 53,000 clones, 75% to 90% occurring once. The material sequenced was peripheral blood, taken on day 0 of MenACWY control vaccination. These receptors were obtained from an adult in good health. Each CDR3 is given with its conserved first and last residue. A D gene is named only where the DNA matches it firmly. Clone sizes are given selectively: once, few, many, or a class where the clone is expanded.

TRBV7-3	-	TRBJ2-2	-	TGTGCCAGCAGCTTCACTGGGGGGCAGACCGGGGAGCTGTTTTTT	CASSFTGGQTGELFF
TRBV28	TRBD2	TRBJ2-5	-	TGTGCCAGCAGACCAGCGGGGGCCCAAGAGACCCAGTACTTC	CASRPAGAQETQYF
TRBV7-9	-	TRBJ1-1	few	TGTGCCAGCGGAGCCGGGGCAGAAGCTTTCTTT	CASGAGAEAFF
TRBV5-1	TRBD1	TRBJ1-2	-	TGCGCCAGCAGCTTGGGACAGGGTGGATATGGCTACACCTTC	CASSLGQGGYGYTF
TRBV11-2	TRBD1	TRBJ1-4	-	TGTGCCAGCAGGACAGGGGTTAGTGAAAAACTGTTTTTT	CASRTGVSEKLFF
TRBV7-8	TRBD1	TRBJ2-1	once	TGTGCCAGCAGCTTAGATGGACAGGGCCCCTACAATGAGCAGTTCTTC	CASSLDGQGPYNEQFF
TRBV28	-	TRBJ2-7	-	TGTGCCAGCAGTTTCGTGGGCGCCTACGAGCAGTACTTC	CASSFVGAYEQYF
TRBV2	TRBD2	TRBJ2-2	-	TGTGCCAGCAGACGGGAGGAGACCGGGGAGCTGTTTTTT	CASRREETGELFF
TRBV4-2	-	TRBJ1-6	medium-sized	TGTGCCAGCAGCCAAGAGGAGGGAACGAATTCACCCCTCCACTTT	CASSQEEGTNSPLHF
TRBV19	TRBD1	TRBJ1-3	-	TGTGCCAGTAGTAGCAACCCGGGACAGGGGATAAGTGGAAACACCATATATTTT	CASSSNPGQGISGNTIYF